The T cell receptor beta chain described here comes from a study of cytomegalovirus exposure and HLA in healthy donors. The study, taken as a whole, reports: TCR beta chains associated with HLA were, in a later analysis, more clonally expanded than equally common others. Specificity for CMV antigens was confirmed in vitro for a few of the CMV-associated chains. The classifier reportedly diagnosed cytomegalovirus status with high sensitivity and specificity. Sequencing probably produced one cluster of sequence variants that were highly shared.

60 Vbeta and 13 Jbeta primers were used in PCR. Sequencing was performed with immunoSEQ multiplex PCR; in TCRdb, only in-frame clones are kept and a portion is missing. The table shows 100,000 or so clones, with roughly three fifths occurring only once. A word on this clone: Its target is not known.

The CDR3 has 14 residues. Looked up from germline, CDR1 is GTSNPN and CDR2 is SVGIG (reference sequence). Sequences were obtained from PBMCs. This TCR was recovered from a man in his thirties or forties in good health and CMV-seropositive. This rearrangement joins TRBV30 to TRBJ2-3, with D maybe TRBD2 (6 bases). CDR3 loop: CASDTGTSTDTQYF. Written as DNA, the CDR3 is TGTGCTTCGGACACGGGGACTAGCACAGATACGCAGTATTTT.